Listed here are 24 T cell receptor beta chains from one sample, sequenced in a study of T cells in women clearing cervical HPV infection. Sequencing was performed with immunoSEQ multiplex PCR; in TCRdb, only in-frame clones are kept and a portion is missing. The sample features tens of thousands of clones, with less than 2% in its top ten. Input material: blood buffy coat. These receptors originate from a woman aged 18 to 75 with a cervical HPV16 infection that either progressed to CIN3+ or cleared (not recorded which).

The chain's CDR3 is CASSSRQAPYGYTF. CDR3 DNA, as far as it was read: TGTGCCAGCAGTTCTCGCCAGGCCCCGTATGGC. The chain recombines TRBV7-2 with TRBJ1-2; no definite D call. The read stops 3 residues short of the end of the CDR3; the missing end is completed from the germline J gene. V was cut by 6 bases and J by 5 bases, with 16 bases left in between. The CDR3 extends over 14 amino acids. Germline V gives CDR1 SGHTA, CDR2 FQGNSA.

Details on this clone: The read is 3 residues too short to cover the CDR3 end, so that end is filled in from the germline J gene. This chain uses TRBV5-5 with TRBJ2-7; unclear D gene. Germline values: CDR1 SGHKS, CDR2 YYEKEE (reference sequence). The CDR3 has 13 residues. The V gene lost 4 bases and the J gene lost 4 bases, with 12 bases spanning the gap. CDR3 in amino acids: CASSHEAIYEQYF. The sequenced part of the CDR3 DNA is TGTGCCAGCAGCCACGAGGCCATATACGAG.

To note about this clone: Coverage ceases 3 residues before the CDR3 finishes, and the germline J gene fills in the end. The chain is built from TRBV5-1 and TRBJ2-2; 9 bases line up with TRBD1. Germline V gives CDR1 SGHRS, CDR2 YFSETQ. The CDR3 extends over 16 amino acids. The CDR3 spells CASSSSGQGYNSPLFF. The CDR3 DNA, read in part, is TGCGCCAGCAGCTCAAGTGGACAGGGGTATAATTCACCG.

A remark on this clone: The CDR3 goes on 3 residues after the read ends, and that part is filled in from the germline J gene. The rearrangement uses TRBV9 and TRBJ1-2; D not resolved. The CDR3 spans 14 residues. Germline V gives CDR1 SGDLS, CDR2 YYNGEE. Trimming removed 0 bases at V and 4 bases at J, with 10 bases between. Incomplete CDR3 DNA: TGTGCCAGCAGCGTAGCGGCGGATCTCTATGGC. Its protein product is CASSVAADLYG. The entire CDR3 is CASSVAADLYGYTF.

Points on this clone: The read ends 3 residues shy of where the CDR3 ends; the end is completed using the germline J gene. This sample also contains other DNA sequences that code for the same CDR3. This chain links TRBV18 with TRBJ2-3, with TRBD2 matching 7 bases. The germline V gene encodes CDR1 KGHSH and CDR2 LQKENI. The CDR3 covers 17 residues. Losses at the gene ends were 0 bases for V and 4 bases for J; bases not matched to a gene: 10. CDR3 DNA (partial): TGTGCCAGCTCACCACCCCTCGCGGGACTACGGCCAGATACG. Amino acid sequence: CASSPPLAGLRPDT. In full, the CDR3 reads CASSPPLAGLRPDTQYF.

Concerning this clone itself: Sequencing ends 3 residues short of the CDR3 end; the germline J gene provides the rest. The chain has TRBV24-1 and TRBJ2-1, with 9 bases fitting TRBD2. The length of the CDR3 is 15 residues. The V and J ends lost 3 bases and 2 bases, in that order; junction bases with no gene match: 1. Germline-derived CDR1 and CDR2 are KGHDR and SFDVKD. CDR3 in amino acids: CATSDGTSPYNEQFF. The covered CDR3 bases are TGTGCCACCAGTGATGGGACTAGCCCCTACAATGAG.

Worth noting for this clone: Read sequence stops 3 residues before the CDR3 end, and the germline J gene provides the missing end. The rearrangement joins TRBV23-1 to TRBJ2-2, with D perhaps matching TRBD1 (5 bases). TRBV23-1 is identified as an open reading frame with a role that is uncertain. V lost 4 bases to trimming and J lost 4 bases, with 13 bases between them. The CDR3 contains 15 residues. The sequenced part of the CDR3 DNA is TGCGCCAGCAGTCGACCAGGACACGGCACCGGGGAG. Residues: CASSRPGHGTGE. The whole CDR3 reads CASSRPGHGTGELFF.

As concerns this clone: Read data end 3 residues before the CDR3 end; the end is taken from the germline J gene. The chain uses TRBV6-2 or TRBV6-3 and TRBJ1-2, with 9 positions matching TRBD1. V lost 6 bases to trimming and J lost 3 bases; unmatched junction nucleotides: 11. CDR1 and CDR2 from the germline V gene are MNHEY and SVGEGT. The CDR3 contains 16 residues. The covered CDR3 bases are TGTGCCAGCAGAACATCTCGGGACAGGGAGGACTATGGC. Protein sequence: CASRTSRDREDYG. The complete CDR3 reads CASRTSRDREDYGYTF.

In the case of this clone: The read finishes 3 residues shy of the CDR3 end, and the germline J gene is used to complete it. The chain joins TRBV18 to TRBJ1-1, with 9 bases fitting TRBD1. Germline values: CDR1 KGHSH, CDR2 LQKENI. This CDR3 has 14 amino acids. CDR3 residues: CASSPRDREGEAFF. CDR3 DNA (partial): TGTGCCAGCTCACCAAGGGACAGGGAAGGCGAG.

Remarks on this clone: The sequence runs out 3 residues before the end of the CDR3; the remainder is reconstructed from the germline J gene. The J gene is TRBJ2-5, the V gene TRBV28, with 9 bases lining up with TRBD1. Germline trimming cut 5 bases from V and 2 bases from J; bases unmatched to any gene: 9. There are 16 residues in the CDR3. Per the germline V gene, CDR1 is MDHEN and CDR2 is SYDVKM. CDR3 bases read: TGTGCCAGCAGTCCTTCCCCGGGACAGGGTCAAGAGACC. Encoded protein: CASSPSPGQGQET. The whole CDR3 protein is CASSPSPGQGQETQYF.

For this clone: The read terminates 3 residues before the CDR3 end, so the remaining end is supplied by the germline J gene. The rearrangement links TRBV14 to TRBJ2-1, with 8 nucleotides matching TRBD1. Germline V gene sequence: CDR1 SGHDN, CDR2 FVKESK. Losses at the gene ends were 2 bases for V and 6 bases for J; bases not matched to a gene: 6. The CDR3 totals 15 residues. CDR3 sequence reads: CASSQLGQVFNEQFF. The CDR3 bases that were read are TGTGCCAGCAGCCAACTGGGACAGGTTTTCAATGAG.

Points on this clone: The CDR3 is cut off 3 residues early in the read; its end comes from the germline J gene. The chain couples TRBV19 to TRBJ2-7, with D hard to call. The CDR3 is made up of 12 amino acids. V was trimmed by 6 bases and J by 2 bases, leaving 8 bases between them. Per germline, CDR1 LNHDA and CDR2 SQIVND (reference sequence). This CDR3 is CASRGLTYEQYF. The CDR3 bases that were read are TGTGCCAGTAGGGGCCTTACCTACGAG.

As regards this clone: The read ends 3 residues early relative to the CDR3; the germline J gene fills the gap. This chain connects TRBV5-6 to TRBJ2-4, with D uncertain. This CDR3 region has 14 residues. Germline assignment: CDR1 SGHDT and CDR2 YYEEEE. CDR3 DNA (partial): TGTGCCAGCAGCCCATTAAAACAGTATCAGGAT. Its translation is CASSPLKQYQD. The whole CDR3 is CASSPLKQYQDQYF.

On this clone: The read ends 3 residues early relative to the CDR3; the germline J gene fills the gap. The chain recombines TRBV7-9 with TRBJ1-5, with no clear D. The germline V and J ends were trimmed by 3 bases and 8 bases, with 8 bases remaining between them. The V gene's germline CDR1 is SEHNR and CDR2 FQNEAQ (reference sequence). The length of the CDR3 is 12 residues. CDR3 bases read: TGTGCCAGCAGCTTTAGCCAAGAGCCC. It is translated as CASSFSQEP. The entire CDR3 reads CASSFSQEPQHF.

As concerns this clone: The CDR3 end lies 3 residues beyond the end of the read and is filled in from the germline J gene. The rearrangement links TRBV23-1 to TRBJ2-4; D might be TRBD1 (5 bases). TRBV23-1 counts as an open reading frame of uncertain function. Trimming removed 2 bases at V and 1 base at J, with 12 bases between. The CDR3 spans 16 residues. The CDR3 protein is CASSQIFKGAKNIQYF. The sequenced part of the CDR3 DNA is TGCGCCAGCAGTCAAATCTTCAAGGGGGCCAAAAACATT.

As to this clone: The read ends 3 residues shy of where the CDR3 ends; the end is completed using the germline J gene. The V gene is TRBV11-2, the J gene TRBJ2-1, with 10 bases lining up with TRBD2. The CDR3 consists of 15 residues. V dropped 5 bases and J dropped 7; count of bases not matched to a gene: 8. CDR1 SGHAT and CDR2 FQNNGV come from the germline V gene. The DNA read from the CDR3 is TGTGCCAGCAGCCCCGTAGCGGGAGGTTTGAATGAG. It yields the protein CASSPVAGGLNE. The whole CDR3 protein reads CASSPVAGGLNEQFF.

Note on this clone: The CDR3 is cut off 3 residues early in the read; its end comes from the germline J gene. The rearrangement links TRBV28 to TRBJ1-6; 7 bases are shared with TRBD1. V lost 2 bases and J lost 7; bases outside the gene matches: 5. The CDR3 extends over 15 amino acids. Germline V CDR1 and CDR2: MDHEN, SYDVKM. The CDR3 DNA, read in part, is TGTGCCAGCAGTTTAGTGACAGGGAAAAATTCACCC. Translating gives CASSLVTGKNSP. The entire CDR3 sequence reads CASSLVTGKNSPLHF.

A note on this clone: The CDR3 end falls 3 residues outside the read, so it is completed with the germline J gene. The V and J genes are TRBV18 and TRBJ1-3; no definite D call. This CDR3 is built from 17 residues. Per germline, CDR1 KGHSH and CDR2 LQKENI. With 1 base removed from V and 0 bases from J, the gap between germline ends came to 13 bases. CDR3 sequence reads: CASSPREVDYSGNTIYF. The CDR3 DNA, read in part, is TGTGCCAGCTCACCACGGGAGGTCGACTACTCTGGAAACACC. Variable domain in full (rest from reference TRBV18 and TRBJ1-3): NAGVMQNPRHLVRRRGQEARLRCSPMKGHSHVYWYRQLPEEGLKFMVYLQKENIIDESGMPKERFSAEFPKEGPSILRIQQVVRGDSAAYFCASSPREVDYSGNTIYFGEGSWLTVV.

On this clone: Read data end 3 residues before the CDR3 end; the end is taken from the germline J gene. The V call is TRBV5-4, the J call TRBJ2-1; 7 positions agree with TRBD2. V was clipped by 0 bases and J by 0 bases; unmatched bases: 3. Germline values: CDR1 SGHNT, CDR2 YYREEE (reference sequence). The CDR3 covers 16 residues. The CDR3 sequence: CASSLEGGSSYNEQFF. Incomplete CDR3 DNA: TGTGCCAGCAGCTTGGAGGGCGGGAGCTCCTACAATGAG.

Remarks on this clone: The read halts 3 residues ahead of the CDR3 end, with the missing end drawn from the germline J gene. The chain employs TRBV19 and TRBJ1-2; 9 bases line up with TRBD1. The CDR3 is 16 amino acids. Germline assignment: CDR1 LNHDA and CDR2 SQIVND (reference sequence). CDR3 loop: CASSILRQGGSNSYTF. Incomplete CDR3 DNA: TGTGCCAGTAGTATTTTAAGACAGGGGGGGTCCAACAGC. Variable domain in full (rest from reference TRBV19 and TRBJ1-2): DGGITQSPKYLFRKEGQNVTLSCEQNLNHDAMYWYRQDPGQGLRLIYYSQIVNDFQKGDIAEGYSVSREKKESFPLTVTSAQKNPTAFYLCASSILRQGGSNSYTFGSGTRLTVV.

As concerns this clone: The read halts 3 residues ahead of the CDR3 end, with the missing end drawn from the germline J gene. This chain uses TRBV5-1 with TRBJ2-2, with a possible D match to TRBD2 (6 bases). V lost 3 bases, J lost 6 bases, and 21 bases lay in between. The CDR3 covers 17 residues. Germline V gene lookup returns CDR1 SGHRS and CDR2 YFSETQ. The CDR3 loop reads CASSSQPGLAFPGELFF. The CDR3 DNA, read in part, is TGCGCCAGCAGCTCCCAACCGGGACTGGCTTTTCCCGGGGAG.

The CDR3 sequence is CASSVGGVQAKNIQYF. Incomplete CDR3 DNA: TGTGCCAGTAGTGTAGGCGGAGTTCAAGCCAAAAACATT. This chain uses TRBV19 with TRBJ2-4; no firm D call. The observed sequence ends 3 residues before the CDR3 terminus, with the missing tail filled in from the germline J gene. Germline V gene sequence: CDR1 LNHDA, CDR2 SQIVND (reference sequence). Trimming removed 5 bases from V and 0 bases from J, with 14 bases in between. The CDR3 extends over 16 amino acids.

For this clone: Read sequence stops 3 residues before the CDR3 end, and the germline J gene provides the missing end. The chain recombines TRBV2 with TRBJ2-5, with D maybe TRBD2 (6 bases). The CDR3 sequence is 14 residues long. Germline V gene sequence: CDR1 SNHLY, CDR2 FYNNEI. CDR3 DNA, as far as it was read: TGTGCCAGCAGATCCGGGACTTACACAGATACC. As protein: CASRSGTYTDT. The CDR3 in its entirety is CASRSGTYTDTQYF. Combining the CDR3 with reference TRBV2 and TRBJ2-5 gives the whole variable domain EPEVTQTPSHQVTQMGQEVILRCVPISNHLYFYWYRQILGQKVEFLVSFYNNEISEKSEIFDDQFSVERPDGSNFTLKIRSTKLEDSAMYFCASRSGTYTDTQYFGPGTRLLVL.

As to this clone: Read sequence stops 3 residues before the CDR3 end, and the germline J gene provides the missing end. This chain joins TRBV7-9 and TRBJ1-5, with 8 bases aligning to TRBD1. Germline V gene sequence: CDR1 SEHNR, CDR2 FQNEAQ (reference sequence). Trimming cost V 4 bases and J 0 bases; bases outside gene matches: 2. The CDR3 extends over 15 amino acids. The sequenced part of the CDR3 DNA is TGTGCCAGCAGCTGGGGGACAGGTAGCAATCAGCCC. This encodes CASSWGTGSNQP. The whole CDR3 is CASSWGTGSNQPQHF.